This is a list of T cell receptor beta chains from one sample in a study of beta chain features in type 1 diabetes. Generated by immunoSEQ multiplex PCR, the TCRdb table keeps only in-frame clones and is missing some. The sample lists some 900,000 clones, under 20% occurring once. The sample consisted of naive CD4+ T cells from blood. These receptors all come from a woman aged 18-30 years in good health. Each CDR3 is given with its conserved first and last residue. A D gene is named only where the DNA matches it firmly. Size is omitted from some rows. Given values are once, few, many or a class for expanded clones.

CDR3: CASSQVGTAGTEAFF
DNA: TGTGCCAGCAGCCAAGTTGGGACGGCTGGGACTGAAGCTTTCTTT
V: TRBV4-2
size: -
J: TRBJ1-1
D: -

CDR3: CASSQVLGYGTQYF
DNA: TGTGCCAGCAGCCAAGTTTTAGGGTATGGGACCCAGTACTTC
V: TRBV4-2
size: -
J: TRBJ2-5
D: -

CDR3: CASSLGGVPGEQFF
DNA: TGCGCCAGCAGCCTTGGAGGAGTTCCGGGTGAGCAGTTCTTC
V: TRBV5-1
size: few
J: TRBJ2-1
D: -

CDR3: CASSLGTRSEQYF
DNA: TGTGCCAGCAGTTTAGGGACTAGGAGCGAGCAGTACTTC
V: TRBV27
size: -
J: TRBJ2-7
D: TRBD2

CDR3: CASSPNLNTEAFF
DNA: TGTGCCAGCAGCCCCAACCTGAACACTGAAGCTTTCTTT
V: TRBV7-9
size: few
J: TRBJ1-1
D: -

CDR3: CASSSGGSTDTQYF
DNA: TGTGCCAGCAGCTCCGGGGGGAGCACAGATACGCAGTATTTT
V: TRBV7-9
size: few
J: TRBJ2-3
D: TRBD2

CDR3: CSVREGYFRTDTQYF
DNA: TGCAGCGTGAGGGAGGGTTACTTTCGCACAGATACGCAGTATTTT
V: TRBV29-1
size: few
J: TRBJ2-3
D: TRBD2

CDR3: CASSKWAGPSNEQFF
DNA: TGTGCCAGCAGCAAATGGGCAGGGCCGAGCAATGAGCAGTTCTTC
V: TRBV21-1
size: few
J: TRBJ2-1
D: -

CDR3: CASSFGALGRGYTGELFF
DNA: TGTGCCAGCAGTTTCGGGGCCCTGGGACGAGGCTACACCGGGGAGCTGTTTTTT
V: TRBV27
size: -
J: TRBJ2-2
D: -

CDR3: CAISERDRTDTQYF
DNA: TGTGCCATCAGTGAGCGGGATCGCACAGATACGCAGTATTTT
V: TRBV10-3
size: many
J: TRBJ2-3
D: -

CDR3: CASSRDRQGLYEQYF
DNA: TGTGCCAGCAGCCGGGATAGACAGGGGCTCTACGAGCAGTACTTC
V: TRBV4-2
size: -
J: TRBJ2-7
D: TRBD1

CDR3: CASTQLRGSSSYEQYF
DNA: TGTGCCAGCACCCAACTGCGGGGTTCGAGCTCCTACGAGCAGTACTTC
V: TRBV7-8
size: few
J: TRBJ2-7
D: -

CDR3: CASSSQHQETQYF
DNA: TGTGCCAGCAGTTCCCAGCACCAAGAGACCCAGTACTTC
V: TRBV27
size: -
J: TRBJ2-5
D: -

CDR3: CASSLDRGRPNVLTF
DNA: TGTGCCAGCAGTCTGGACAGGGGGCGTCCCAACGTCCTGACTTTC
V: TRBV6-5
size: few
J: TRBJ2-6
D: TRBD1

CDR3: CASSAPTDEQYF
DNA: TGCGCCAGCAGTGCACCCACTGACGAGCAGTACTTC
V: TRBV10-2
size: -
J: TRBJ2-7
D: -

CDR3: CAISESSGSYNEQFF
DNA: TGTGCCATCAGTGAATCTAGCGGGAGCTACAATGAGCAGTTCTTC
V: TRBV10-3
size: -
J: TRBJ2-1
D: TRBD2

CDR3: CASSVVGSADTQYF
DNA: TGTGCCAGCAGCGTAGTCGGCTCTGCCGATACGCAGTATTTT
V: TRBV9
size: -
J: TRBJ2-3
D: -

CDR3: CASRGGPYNEQFF
DNA: TGTGCCAGCAGGGGGGGACCCTACAATGAGCAGTTCTTC
V: TRBV2
size: -
J: TRBJ2-1
D: -

CDR3: CTSSLTSGRRETQYF
DNA: TGCACCAGCAGCTTGACTAGCGGGAGGAGGGAGACCCAGTACTTC
V: TRBV5-1
size: few
J: TRBJ2-5
D: TRBD2

CDR3: CASLSRPPGGLSEQYF
DNA: TGTGCCAGCCTTTCCCGGCCCCCAGGGGGACTCAGCGAGCAGTACTTC
V: TRBV2
size: -
J: TRBJ2-7
D: -

CDR3: CASSRPGTQGGTQYF
DNA: TGTGCCAGCAGTCGCCCCGGGACGCAGGGGGGTACCCAGTACTTC
V: TRBV6-5
size: -
J: TRBJ2-5
D: -

CDR3: CASMIAGEETQYF
DNA: TGTGCCAGCATGATAGCGGGAGAAGAGACCCAGTACTTC
V: TRBV7-9
size: -
J: TRBJ2-5
D: TRBD2

CDR3: CASIGLASDTQYF
DNA: TGTGCCAGCATTGGACTAGCATCAGATACGCAGTATTTT
V: TRBV6-1
size: -
J: TRBJ2-3
D: TRBD2

CDR3: CASSLIAGGSYEQYF
DNA: TGTGCCAGCAGCTTAATAGCGGGAGGGTCCTACGAGCAGTACTTC
V: TRBV7-3
size: -
J: TRBJ2-7
D: TRBD2

CDR3: CASSVDSSTDTQYF
DNA: TGTGCCAGCAGCGTAGATTCATCCACAGATACGCAGTATTTT
V: TRBV9
size: -
J: TRBJ2-3
D: -

CDR3: CASSRDSLYGYTF
DNA: TGTGCCAGTAGTCGGGACAGCTTATATGGCTACACCTTC
V: TRBV19
size: few
J: TRBJ1-2
D: TRBD1

CDR3: CASRNGYGYTF
DNA: TGTGCCAGCCGCAATGGCTATGGCTACACCTTC
V: TRBV28
size: -
J: TRBJ1-2
D: -

CDR3: CASSQEVQGADTQYF
DNA: TGCGCCAGCAGCCAAGAGGTGCAGGGAGCAGATACGCAGTATTTT
V: TRBV4-3
size: -
J: TRBJ2-3
D: -

CDR3: CASSIVLGPAYEQYF
DNA: TGTGCCAGTAGTATAGTCCTGGGGCCGGCGTACGAGCAGTACTTC
V: TRBV19
size: -
J: TRBJ2-7
D: -

CDR3: CASSSIQGAPSEAFF
DNA: TGTGCCAGCAGTTCCATACAGGGGGCGCCGTCTGAAGCTTTCTTT
V: TRBV7-2
size: few
J: TRBJ1-1
D: TRBD1

CDR3: CASAQVADTQYF
DNA: TGTGCCAGTGCCCAAGTGGCAGATACGCAGTATTTT
V: TRBV2
size: -
J: TRBJ2-3
D: -

CDR3: CASSYSTLGVREQYF
DNA: TGTGCCAGCAGTTACTCCACCCTGGGTGTGCGCGAGCAGTACTTC
V: TRBV6-6
size: few
J: TRBJ2-7
D: -

CDR3: CASSFGGGAAYNEQFF
DNA: TGTGCCAGCAGCTTCGGCGGGGGGGCCGCCTACAATGAGCAGTTCTTC
V: TRBV7-2
size: -
J: TRBJ2-1
D: TRBD2

CDR3: CASKWTEGSGRGYTF
DNA: TGTGCCAGTAAGTGGACAGAGGGATCGGGCCGCGGCTACACCTTC
V: TRBV19
size: few
J: TRBJ1-2
D: -

CDR3: CATSRDVNRETQYF
DNA: TGTGCCACCAGCAGAGATGTAAACAGAGAGACCCAGTACTTC
V: TRBV15
size: -
J: TRBJ2-5
D: -

CDR3: CSVEDRSVAGGFSDPDTQYF
DNA: TGCAGCGTTGAAGATAGGTCGGTAGCGGGAGGATTTTCGGATCCCGATACGCAGTATTTT
V: TRBV29-1
size: -
J: TRBJ2-3
D: TRBD2

CDR3: CASSRLAGNQETQYF
DNA: TGTGCCAGTAGTCGACTAGCGGGAAACCAAGAGACCCAGTACTTC
V: TRBV19
size: few
J: TRBJ2-5
D: TRBD2

CDR3: CSASPAYEQYF
DNA: TGCAGTGCTAGTCCCGCCTACGAGCAGTACTTC
V: TRBV20-1
size: -
J: TRBJ2-7
D: -

CDR3: CASSFGQGTQGYEQYF
DNA: TGTGCCAGCAGCTTCGGACAGGGCACTCAGGGGTACGAGCAGTACTTC
V: TRBV7-2
size: few
J: TRBJ2-7
D: TRBD1

CDR3: CASSMRQGTYEQYF
DNA: TGTGCCAGCAGCATGAGACAGGGGACCTACGAGCAGTACTTC
V: TRBV13
size: few
J: TRBJ2-7
D: TRBD1

CDR3: CASSPSWEGEQFF
DNA: TGTGCCAGCTCACCCAGTTGGGAGGGTGAGCAGTTCTTC
V: TRBV18
size: few
J: TRBJ2-1
D: TRBD2

CDR3: CASSLAGGETQYF
DNA: TGTGCCAGCAGTTTAGCGGGAGGGGAGACCCAGTACTTC
V: TRBV28
size: few
J: TRBJ2-5
D: TRBD2

CDR3: CAISGQGLQPQHF
DNA: TGTGCCATCAGTGGACAGGGTTTACAGCCCCAGCATTTT
V: TRBV10-3
size: -
J: TRBJ1-5
D: TRBD1

CDR3: CSVGRRGSNHYEQYF
DNA: TGCAGCGTTGGTCGAAGGGGAAGCAATCACTACGAGCAGTACTTC
V: TRBV29-1
size: few
J: TRBJ2-7
D: -

CDR3: CASSFSRRTKETQYF
DNA: TGCGCCAGCAGCTTCTCACGACGGACCAAAGAGACCCAGTACTTC
V: TRBV5-1
size: few
J: TRBJ2-5
D: -

CDR3: CASSVRMLSQWVDTQYF
DNA: TGTGCCAGCAGCGTCAGGATGCTGTCCCAGTGGGTAGATACGCAGTATTTT
V: TRBV9
size: -
J: TRBJ2-3
D: -

CDR3: CASSFRDRPRPNYGYTF
DNA: TGTGCCAGCAGCTTCCGGGATCGCCCAAGACCTAACTATGGCTACACCTTC
V: TRBV5-6
size: -
J: TRBJ1-2
D: -

CDR3: CASSLATTSYGELFF
DNA: TGTGCCAGCAGCTTAGCGACGACTAGCTATGGGGAGCTGTTTTTT
V: TRBV7-2
size: -
J: TRBJ2-2
D: TRBD2

CDR3: CASSPGQGPNNEQFF
DNA: TGTGCCAGCAGCCCTGGACAGGGCCCGAACAATGAGCAGTTCTTC
V: TRBV7-2
size: few
J: TRBJ2-1
D: TRBD1

CDR3: CASSHNRGGSGANVLTF
DNA: TGTGCCAGCAGCCATAATCGTGGAGGCTCTGGGGCCAACGTCCTGACTTTC
V: TRBV7-2
size: few
J: TRBJ2-6
D: -

CDR3: CASSFYRGDETQYF
DNA: TGTGCCAGCAGCTTTTACAGGGGGGATGAGACCCAGTACTTC
V: TRBV7-2
size: few
J: TRBJ2-5
D: TRBD1

CDR3: CASSPGQGYTGELFF
DNA: TGTGCCAGCAGCCCGGGACAGGGCTACACCGGGGAGCTGTTTTTT
V: TRBV7-6
size: -
J: TRBJ2-2
D: TRBD1

CDR3: CASSSRGYEQFF
DNA: TGTGCCAGCAGTTCCCGCGGCTATGAGCAGTTCTTC
V: TRBV28
size: -
J: TRBJ2-1
D: -

CDR3: CASSSFGTGLYEQYF
DNA: TGTGCCAGCAGTAGTTTCGGGACAGGACTCTACGAGCAGTACTTC
V: TRBV27
size: -
J: TRBJ2-7
D: TRBD1

CDR3: CASSVGPGAEAFF
DNA: TGTGCCAGCAGCGTAGGTCCAGGCGCTGAAGCTTTCTTT
V: TRBV9
size: few
J: TRBJ1-1
D: -

CDR3: CASSLGRESYEQYF
DNA: TGTGCCAGCAGCTTAGGCCGGGAATCCTACGAGCAGTACTTC
V: TRBV7-2
size: few
J: TRBJ2-7
D: -

CDR3: CASSAPGLAGGNTDTQYF
DNA: TGTGCCAGCAGCGCTCCGGGACTAGCGGGAGGTAACACAGATACGCAGTATTTT
V: TRBV28
size: once
J: TRBJ2-3
D: TRBD2

CDR3: CASSLDGTYSYEQYF
DNA: TGTGCCAGCAGCTTAGACGGGACCTACTCCTACGAGCAGTACTTC
V: TRBV7-2
size: -
J: TRBJ2-7
D: -

CDR3: CASSQEGPGRSMNTEAFF
DNA: TGCGCCAGCAGCCAAGAAGGTCCAGGGAGATCCATGAACACTGAAGCTTTCTTT
V: TRBV4-3
size: -
J: TRBJ1-1
D: -